This T cell receptor (beta chain) is drawn from a study of tumor-infiltrating lymphocytes in localized non-small cell lung cancer. Study context: Each patient gave resected tumor and non-adjacent uninvolved lung tissue. General study findings and limits: Available tissue quantity limited TCR sequencing to a patient subset. Technical variation could not be separated from intratumor heterogeneity here. T-cell fraction did not differ between immunotypes IM1 and IM2.

Turning to this clone: Antigen specificity is unknown.

Looked up from germline, CDR1 is GTSNPN and CDR2 is SVGIG (reference sequence). V was clipped by 1 base and J by 6 bases; unmatched bases: 7. CDR3 size: 15 residues. Some clones are missing from TCRdb's copy, which holds only in-frame ones; the method was immunoSEQ multiplex PCR. The sample records about 16,000 clones, around 74% being singletons. The TCR sequence derives from a human donor with non-small cell lung cancer. The genes are TRBV30 and TRBJ2-2, with 8 bases aligning to TRBD2. The sample comprised lung tumor tissue. The CDR3: CAWSGALRGAGELFF. CDR3 in DNA: TGTGCCTGGAGTGGGGCCTTGCGGGGGGCCGGGGAGCTGTTTTTT.